This TCR beta chain was sequenced in a study of T cell responses to AZD1222 COVID-19 vaccine. There are 14 residues in the CDR3. Germline-derived CDR1 and CDR2 are MNHEY and SMNVEV (reference sequence). With V trimmed by 4 bases and J by 9 bases, 6 bases remained unmatched. TCRdb keeps only in-frame clones here, not all; method: immunoSEQ multiplex PCR. The repertoire holds about 55,000 clones, with about 85% as singletons. The rearrangement uses TRBV27 and TRBJ1-6, with 7 bases aligning to TRBD1. The source was peripheral blood, collected on day 0 of AZD1222 vaccination. The clonotype was recovered from an adult in good health. CDR3 loop: CASSSRQGGSPLHF. The CDR3, as DNA: TGTGCCAGCAGTTCAAGACAGGGAGGTTCACCCCTCCACTTT.